The rows below give T cell receptor beta chains drawn from one sample of a study of vaccination and CD4 T cells after COVID-19. MiXCR was run by TCRdb on the PCR reads, yielding one entry per CDR3 protein. Seen here are 15,000 to 20,000 distinct CDR3 sequences, approximately 56% observed once, and the top ten hold roughly 15%. Their antigen targets remain unknown. This specimen was CD4+ T cells from blood, cultured in vitro, taken before SARS-CoV-2 vaccination. Receptor source: a human donor who had recovered from COVID-19. Both conserved end residues are part of each CDR3. Each record gives: CDR3 length, clone size, J gene, V gene, D gene, CDR3 protein, CDR3 DNA. D genes are given only for firm matches. Clone size, where shown, is once, few, many, or a class for clones that have expanded.

15,NA,TRBJ1-2,TRBV6-1,NA,CASRGSGEEHYGYTF,TGTGCCAGCAGGGGTTCAGGGGAGGAACACTATGGCTACACCTTC
14,NA,TRBJ2-1,TRBV11-3,NA,CASSDPRFIDEQFF,TGTGCCAGCAGCGATCCCCGGTTCATCGATGAGCAGTTCTTC
16,NA,TRBJ2-1,TRBV7-3,NA,CASSAGGLGAGDEQFF,TGTGCCAGCAGCGCCGGCGGGTTGGGGGCGGGGGATGAGCAGTTCTTC
18,few,TRBJ1-5,TRBV7-8,NA,CASSRARQGAYSNQPQHF,TGTGCCAGCAGCCGAGCTCGGCAGGGAGCATATAGCAATCAGCCCCAGCATTTT
18,NA,TRBJ2-7,TRBV4-1,TRBD1,CASSHNKGGTGGNYEQYF,TGCGCCAGCAGCCACAACAAAGGCGGGACAGGGGGCAACTACGAGCAGTACTTC
15,few,TRBJ2-5,TRBV20-1,NA,CSAHIPGNNQETQYF,TGCAGTGCCCATATACCCGGGAACAACCAAGAGACCCAGTACTTC
13,NA,TRBJ1-1,TRBV10-1,NA,CASSRNMNTEAFF,TGCGCCAGCAGTAGAAACATGAACACTGAAGCTTTCTTT
13,medium-sized,TRBJ1-2,TRBV15,NA,CATSRDTRYGYTF,TGTGCCACCAGCAGAGATACACGGTATGGCTACACCTTC
14,NA,TRBJ2-6,TRBV27,NA,CASSSSSGANVLTF,TGTGCCAGCAGTTCCTCCTCTGGGGCCAACGTCCTGACTTTC
15,NA,TRBJ2-5,TRBV7-3,TRBD1,CASSLGTGPQETQYF,TGTGCCAGCAGCTTAGGGACAGGTCCTCAAGAGACCCAGTACTTC
13,few,TRBJ1-5,TRBV6-4,NA,CASSLEGDQPQHF,TGTGCCAGCTCCCTTGAGGGGGATCAGCCCCAGCATTTT
16,NA,TRBJ2-1,TRBV11-3,TRBD1,CASSLVGTGTYNEQFF,TGTGCCAGCAGCTTAGTCGGGACAGGGACCTACAATGAGCAGTTCTTC
13,NA,TRBJ1-1,TRBV18,NA,CASSSLSGTEAFF,TGTGCCAGCTCCAGCCTTTCGGGCACTGAAGCTTTCTTT
16,NA,TRBJ1-6,TRBV6-1,NA,CASSRSRRYYNSPLHF,TGTGCCAGCAGTCGGTCCCGACGGTACTATAATTCACCCCTCCACTTT
14,NA,TRBJ2-1,TRBV19,TRBD2,CASRGVGEGPEQFF,TGTGCCAGTAGGGGGGTTGGGGAGGGACCGGAGCAGTTCTTC
16,NA,TRBJ2-5,TRBV4-2,TRBD2,CASSQAQRELGETQYF,TGTGCCAGCAGCCAAGCCCAGCGGGAGCTTGGAGAGACCCAGTACTTC
13,few,TRBJ2-1,TRBV11-3,NA,CASSGGAANEQFF,TGTGCCAGCAGCGGTGGGGCAGCGAATGAGCAGTTCTTC
14,NA,TRBJ2-1,TRBV20-1,TRBD1,CSAREGQGRNEQFF,TGCAGTGCTAGAGAAGGACAGGGGAGGAATGAGCAGTTCTTC
15,NA,TRBJ2-7,TRBV19,NA,CASSIRAGGDYEQYF,TGTGCCAGTAGTATCAGGGCAGGGGGGGACTACGAGCAGTACTTC
14,NA,TRBJ1-5,TRBV6-1,NA,CTSSTTFSNQPQHF,TGTACCAGCAGTACGACATTTAGCAATCAGCCCCAGCATTTT
16,NA,TRBJ2-7,TRBV7-2,TRBD1,CASSLVAGTGDYEQYF,TGTGCCAGCAGCTTAGTCGCAGGGACAGGGGATTACGAGCAGTACTTC
15,once,TRBJ2-1,TRBV20-1,NA,CSARGPTSAYNEQFF,TGCAGTGCTAGAGGCCCCACCTCGGCCTACAATGAGCAGTTCTTC
14,few,TRBJ1-2,TRBV7-2,NA,CASSVREWAGGYTF,TGTGCCAGCAGCGTTCGCGAGTGGGCGGGGGGCTACACCTTC
12,NA,TRBJ1-2,TRBV20-1,NA,CSARDKPGGYTF,TGCAGTGCTAGAGATAAGCCGGGTGGCTACACCTTC
14,few,TRBJ1-2,TRBV7-8,NA,CASSSSDKDYGYTF,TGTGCCAGCAGCTCATCGGACAAAGACTATGGCTACACCTTC
15,NA,TRBJ1-6,TRBV7-2,NA,CASSTTRIHNSPLHF,TGTGCCAGCAGCACAACTCGGATCCATAATTCACCCCTCCACTTT
16,NA,TRBJ2-1,TRBV7-9,TRBD2,CASSPQTSGRNAEQFF,TGTGCCAGCAGCCCCCAGACTAGCGGGAGAAACGCTGAGCAGTTCTTC
14,NA,TRBJ1-2,TRBV6-2/TRBV6-3,TRBD1,CASLRDRTNYSYTF,TGTGCCAGCTTGAGGGACAGAACTAACTATAGCTACACCTTC
11,NA,TRBJ2-3,TRBV2,NA,CASSGRDTQYF,TGTGCCAGCAGTGGGAGGGATACGCAGTATTTT
11,NA,TRBJ2-1,TRBV20-1,TRBD2,CSARGGGEQFF,TGCAGTGCTCGGGGGGGAGGTGAGCAGTTCTTC
16,NA,TRBJ2-1,TRBV15,TRBD1,CATSRQGQGSGNEQFF,TGTGCCACCAGCAGACAGGGACAGGGGTCTGGAAATGAGCAGTTCTTC
14,NA,TRBJ2-5,TRBV7-3,NA,CASSHPPEQETQYF,TGTGCCAGCAGCCACCCACCGGAGCAAGAGACCCAGTACTTC
15,once,TRBJ1-3,TRBV7-2,NA,CASSPQRVVGATIYF,TGTGCCAGCAGCCCCCAGAGGGTAGTGGGGGCCACCATATATTTT
12,once,TRBJ1-1,TRBV20-1,NA,CSARKENTEAFF,TGCAGTGCCCGAAAAGAAAACACTGAAGCTTTCTTT
17,NA,TRBJ1-5,TRBV7-8,NA,CASSLGADGYSNQPQHF,TGTGCCAGCAGCTTAGGGGCAGACGGGTATAGCAATCAGCCCCAGCATTTT
12,once,TRBJ2-7,TRBV7-9,NA,CASSRGGGEQYF,TGTGCCAGCAGTCGGGGTGGGGGCGAGCAGTACTTC
14,NA,TRBJ1-5,TRBV20-1,TRBD1,CSAPGQGVGQPQHF,TGCAGTGCACCAGGACAGGGGGTCGGTCAGCCCCAGCATTTT
14,NA,TRBJ1-6,TRBV7-9,TRBD1,CASSLQGAESPLHF,TGTGCCAGCAGCTTACAGGGGGCCGAATCACCCCTCCACTTT
12,NA,TRBJ1-2,TRBV19,TRBD1,CASSLDRVGYTF,TGTGCCAGTAGTTTGGACAGGGTCGGCTACACCTTC
15,few,TRBJ2-7,TRBV7-2,TRBD2,CASSLVASGNYEQYF,TGTGCCAGCAGCTTAGTGGCTAGCGGGAATTACGAGCAGTACTTC
14,NA,TRBJ2-3,TRBV20-1,NA,CSVPSSPLVNTQYF,TGCAGTGTCCCGTCCTCCCCACTGGTAAATACGCAGTATTTT
13,NA,TRBJ1-6,TRBV20-1,NA,CSAKGTGPSPLHF,TGCAGTGCTAAGGGGACCGGGCCTTCACCCCTCCACTTT
13,few,TRBJ2-5,TRBV20-1,TRBD1,CSASGQGQETQYF,TGCAGTGCTAGCGGACAGGGCCAAGAGACCCAGTACTTC
15,NA,TRBJ1-1,TRBV25-1,TRBD1,CASSGRTGAIAEAFF,TGTGCCAGCAGTGGACGGACAGGGGCTATTGCTGAAGCTTTCTTT
15,NA,TRBJ1-2,TRBV7-5,NA,CISVPEAFAGDGYTF,NA
13,NA,TRBJ1-5,TRBV19,NA,CASCKRDNQPQHF,TGTGCCAGTTGTAAAAGGGACAATCAGCCCCAGCATTTT
15,NA,TRBJ1-2,TRBV11-3,TRBD1,CASSLQGAVAYGYTF,TGTGCCAGCAGCTTACAGGGGGCGGTGGCCTATGGCTACACCTTC
14,few,TRBJ1-3,TRBV15,NA,CATSSPGAGNTIYF,TGTGCCACCAGCAGCCCAGGGGCGGGAAACACCATATATTTT
14,NA,TRBJ2-2,TRBV7-9,NA,CASSLAINIGELFF,TGTGCCAGCAGCTTAGCAATTAACATCGGGGAGCTGTTTTTT
14,NA,TRBJ2-5,TRBV5-4,NA,CASSWQGVKETQYF,TGTGCCAGCAGCTGGCAGGGTGTTAAAGAGACCCAGTACTTC
15,NA,TRBJ2-7,TRBV7-9,TRBD2,CASSLGLLAGGEQYF,TGTGCCAGCAGCTTGGGGCTGCTAGCGGGGGGAGAGCAGTACTTC
15,few,TRBJ2-7,TRBV19,TRBD1,CASSRGQGVSYEQYF,TGTGCCAGTAGTAGGGGACAGGGGGTCTCCTACGAGCAGTACTTC
12,NA,TRBJ2-7,TRBV21-1,NA,CASSKDDYEQYF,TGTGCCAGCAGCAAAGACGACTACGAGCAGTACTTC